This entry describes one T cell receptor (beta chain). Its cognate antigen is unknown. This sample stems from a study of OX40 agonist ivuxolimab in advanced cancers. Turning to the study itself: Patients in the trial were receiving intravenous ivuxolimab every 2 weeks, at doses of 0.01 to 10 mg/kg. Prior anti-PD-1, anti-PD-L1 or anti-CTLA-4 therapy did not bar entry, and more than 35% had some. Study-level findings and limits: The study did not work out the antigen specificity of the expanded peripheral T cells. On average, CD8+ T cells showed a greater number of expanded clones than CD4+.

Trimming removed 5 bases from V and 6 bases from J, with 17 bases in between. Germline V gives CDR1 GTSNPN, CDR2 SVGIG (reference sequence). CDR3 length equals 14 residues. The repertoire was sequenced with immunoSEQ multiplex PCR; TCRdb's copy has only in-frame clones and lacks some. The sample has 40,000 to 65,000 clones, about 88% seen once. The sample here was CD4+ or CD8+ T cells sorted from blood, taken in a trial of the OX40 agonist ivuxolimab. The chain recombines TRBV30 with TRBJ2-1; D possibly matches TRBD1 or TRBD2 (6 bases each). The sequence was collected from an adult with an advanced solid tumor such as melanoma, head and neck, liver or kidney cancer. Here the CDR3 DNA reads TGTGCCTGGGGGGGGCGGAGGGATCGCAATGAGCAGTTCTTC. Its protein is CAWGGRRDRNEQFF.